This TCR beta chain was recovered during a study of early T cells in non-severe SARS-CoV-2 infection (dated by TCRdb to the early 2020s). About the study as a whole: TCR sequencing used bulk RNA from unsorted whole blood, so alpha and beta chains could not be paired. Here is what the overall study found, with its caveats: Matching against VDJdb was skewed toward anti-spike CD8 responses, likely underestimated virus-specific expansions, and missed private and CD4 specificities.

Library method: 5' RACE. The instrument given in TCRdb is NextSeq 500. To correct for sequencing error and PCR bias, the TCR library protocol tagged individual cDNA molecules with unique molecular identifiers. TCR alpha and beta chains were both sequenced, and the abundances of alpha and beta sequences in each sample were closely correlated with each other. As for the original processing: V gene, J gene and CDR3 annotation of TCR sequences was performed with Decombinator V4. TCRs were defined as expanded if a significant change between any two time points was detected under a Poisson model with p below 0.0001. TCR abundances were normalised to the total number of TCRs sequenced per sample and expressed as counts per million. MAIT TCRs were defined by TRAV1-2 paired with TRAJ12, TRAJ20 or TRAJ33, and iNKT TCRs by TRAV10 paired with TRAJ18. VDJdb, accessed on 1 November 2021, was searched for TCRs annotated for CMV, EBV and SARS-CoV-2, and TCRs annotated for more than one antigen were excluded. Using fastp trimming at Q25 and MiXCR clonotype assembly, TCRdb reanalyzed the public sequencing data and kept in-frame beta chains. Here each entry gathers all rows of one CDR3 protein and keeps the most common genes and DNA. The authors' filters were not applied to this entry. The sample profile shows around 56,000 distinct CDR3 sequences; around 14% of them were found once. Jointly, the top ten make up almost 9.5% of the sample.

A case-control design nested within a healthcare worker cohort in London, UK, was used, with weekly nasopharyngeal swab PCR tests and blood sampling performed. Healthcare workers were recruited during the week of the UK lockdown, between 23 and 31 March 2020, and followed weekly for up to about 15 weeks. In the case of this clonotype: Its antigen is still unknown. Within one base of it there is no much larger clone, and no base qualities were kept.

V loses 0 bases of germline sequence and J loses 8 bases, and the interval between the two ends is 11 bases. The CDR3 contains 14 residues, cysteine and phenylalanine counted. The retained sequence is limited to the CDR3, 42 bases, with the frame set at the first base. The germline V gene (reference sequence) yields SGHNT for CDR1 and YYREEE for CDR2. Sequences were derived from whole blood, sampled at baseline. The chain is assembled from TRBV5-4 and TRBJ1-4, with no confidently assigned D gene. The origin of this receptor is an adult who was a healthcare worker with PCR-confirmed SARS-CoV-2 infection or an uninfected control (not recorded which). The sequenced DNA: TGTGCCAGCAGCTTGGCCGCTGGGAAGGAAAAACTGTTTTTT. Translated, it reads CASSLAAGKEKLFF.